Listed below are T cell receptor beta chains from one sample, sequenced in a study of blood T cell repertoires in COVID-19. This table comes from immunoSEQ multiplex PCR, and its TCRdb copy is limited to in-frame clones, with some not included. Counted here are roughly 150,000 clones, approximately 92% occurring once; the ten biggest clones make up more than 14%. The sample comprised peripheral blood. The receptors here all came from a woman in her thirties or forties with acute or convalescent COVID-19. The CDR3 runs from the conserved cysteine through the conserved F or W. Each record gives: clone size, V gene, CDR3 protein. Expanded clones get a size class; other rows say once, few or many, or leave the size out.

abundance: few; v_gene: TRBV5-6; CDR3aa: CASSLLSGGFIGINSPLHF
abundance: -; v_gene: TRBV4-1; CDR3aa: CASSQDLTGQGTYEQYF
abundance: -; v_gene: TRBV28; CDR3aa: CASSLQGMGEKLFF
abundance: -; v_gene: TRBV27; CDR3aa: CASSPGTISTDTQYF
abundance: -; v_gene: TRBV18; CDR3aa: CASSPEGGGAYGYTF
abundance: few; v_gene: TRBV7-6; CDR3aa: CASVPLLAGGHEQFF
abundance: -; v_gene: TRBV12-3/TRBV12-4; CDR3aa: CASTDRPNQPQHF
abundance: -; v_gene: TRBV20-1; CDR3aa: CSASIGLAGGKDEQFF
abundance: -; v_gene: TRBV7-9; CDR3aa: CASSPWREATEAFF
abundance: once; v_gene: TRBV4-2; CDR3aa: CASSQGSEFGTGELFF
abundance: -; v_gene: TRBV7-7; CDR3aa: CASSLGGTQGSGELFF
abundance: once; v_gene: TRBV10-3; CDR3aa: CAISKGTYTEAFF
abundance: -; v_gene: TRBV7-6; CDR3aa: CASSLIGQGGTDTQYF
abundance: -; v_gene: TRBV5-6; CDR3aa: CASSLSQGRARSPLHF
abundance: -; v_gene: TRBV5-1; CDR3aa: CASAFRGGEAGGELFF
abundance: few; v_gene: TRBV2; CDR3aa: CASSEEGTGGDEYIQYF
abundance: once; v_gene: TRBV14; CDR3aa: CASSQVPGTSLGNEQFF
abundance: once; v_gene: TRBV6-6; CDR3aa: CASSLDSRLGTDTQYF
abundance: -; v_gene: TRBV12-5; CDR3aa: CASGLGTSYGYTF
abundance: -; v_gene: TRBV19; CDR3aa: CASSHGTSGDLRQFF
abundance: -; v_gene: TRBV6-5; CDR3aa: CASSFRTSMNTEAFF
abundance: -; v_gene: TRBV4-2; CDR3aa: CASSQDSNEKLFF
abundance: -; v_gene: TRBV19; CDR3aa: CASSGQQGPRSGNTIYF
abundance: once; v_gene: TRBV30; CDR3aa: CAWNGMSADNEQFF
abundance: -; v_gene: TRBV6-5; CDR3aa: CASSYSDSPANYGYTF
abundance: -; v_gene: TRBV2; CDR3aa: CATALGTKLQETQYF
abundance: -; v_gene: TRBV6-1; CDR3aa: CASSENGWRTSGGYEQYF
abundance: once; v_gene: TRBV9; CDR3aa: CASSVEGANSGNTIYF
abundance: -; v_gene: TRBV15; CDR3aa: CATSRVTRQVNGYTF
abundance: -; v_gene: TRBV12-3/TRBV12-4; CDR3aa: CASSLLVTGELFF
abundance: -; v_gene: TRBV7-9; CDR3aa: CASSWPGQGPNEQFF
abundance: -; v_gene: TRBV6-5; CDR3aa: CASSYSLQTDSSPLHF
abundance: -; v_gene: TRBV3-1/TRBV3-2; CDR3aa: CASSPGHPSTGPNYGYTF
abundance: -; v_gene: TRBV19; CDR3aa: CASRQGSTYEQYF
abundance: once; v_gene: TRBV6-2/TRBV6-3; CDR3aa: CASSQQGEGSPLHF
abundance: many; v_gene: TRBV6-5; CDR3aa: CASSYFQGGEETQYF
abundance: -; v_gene: TRBV19; CDR3aa: CASSIGEGTEAFF
abundance: once; v_gene: TRBV30; CDR3aa: CAWIRPGESPLHF
abundance: many; v_gene: TRBV9; CDR3aa: CASSVDSGTWRDTQYF
abundance: -; v_gene: TRBV5-4; CDR3aa: CASRNPQGTRLHF
abundance: once; v_gene: TRBV4-1; CDR3aa: CASSQALQDNSPLHF
abundance: -; v_gene: TRBV24-1; CDR3aa: CATSDVQGDYYGYTF
abundance: -; v_gene: TRBV10-2; CDR3aa: CASSRQGDYGYTF
abundance: once; v_gene: TRBV7-6; CDR3aa: CASSLAGGGEKLFF
abundance: -; v_gene: TRBV7-8; CDR3aa: CASSELGSFMITSSYGYTF
abundance: -; v_gene: TRBV5-6; CDR3aa: CASSLGGWTGELFF
abundance: few; v_gene: TRBV2; CDR3aa: CASSETVYQPQHF
abundance: once; v_gene: TRBV5-6; CDR3aa: CASSPGQGRGYNGYTF
abundance: -; v_gene: TRBV7-9; CDR3aa: CASSPRTNPYEQYF
abundance: -; v_gene: TRBV18; CDR3aa: CASSHNLAGGPKNNEQFF
abundance: -; v_gene: TRBV11-3; CDR3aa: CASSLPRTSGLYEQYF
abundance: few; v_gene: TRBV5-4; CDR3aa: CASSLESGVRGYEQYF
abundance: -; v_gene: TRBV7-3; CDR3aa: CASSLGPTGNTEAFF
abundance: -; v_gene: TRBV15; CDR3aa: CATSRTGGRAFTEAFF
abundance: -; v_gene: TRBV10-1; CDR3aa: CASSELVDSGTEAFF
abundance: -; v_gene: TRBV6-5; CDR3aa: CASSYRGNEKLFF
abundance: -; v_gene: TRBV4-1; CDR3aa: CASSQEPRGYTEAFF
abundance: -; v_gene: TRBV5-5; CDR3aa: CASSNRAGGPSNEQYF
abundance: once; v_gene: TRBV30; CDR3aa: CAWSTGTTYYEQYF
abundance: -; v_gene: TRBV4-1; CDR3aa: CASSQQEAGETQYF